These 8 T cell receptor beta chains came from one sample sequenced in a study of cytomegalovirus exposure and HLA in healthy donors. PCR employed 60 Vbeta and 13 Jbeta primers. Method: immunoSEQ multiplex PCR; TCRdb's copy keeps in-frame clones and lacks some. The table has under 100,000 clones, 55% to 75% seen once. The sample was PBMCs. All receptors come from a woman aged 45-65 years in good health and CMV-seropositive.

This chain uses TRBV28 with TRBJ1-1; 9 bases line up with TRBD1. Germline-derived CDR1 and CDR2 are MDHEN and SYDVKM. The CDR3 totals 14 residues. V was clipped by 6 bases and J by 5 bases; unmatched bases: 7. CDR3 DNA: TGTGCCAGCAGAACTGACAGGGGGGGGACTGAAGCTTTCTTT. Translating gives CASRTDRGGTEAFF.

The rearrangement joins TRBV2 to TRBJ2-5, with TRBD1 matching 7 bases. CDR1 and CDR2 (germline): SNHLY, FYNNEI. V shed 7 bases, J shed 13 bases, and the junction held 15 bases outside the gene matches. This CDR3 is built from 13 residues. CDR3 DNA sequence: TGTGCCAGCAAAAAACCAACGGACAGGCCCCCGTACTTC. Its protein product is CASKKPTDRPPYF. Full variable domain (rest looked up from reference TRBV2 and TRBJ2-5): EPEVTQTPSHQVTQMGQEVILRCVPISNHLYFYWYRQILGQKVEFLVSFYNNEISEKSEIFDDQFSVERPDGSNFTLKIRSTKLEDSAMYFCASKKPTDRPPYFGPGTRLLVL.

This clone was picked up a small number of times. The chain has TRBV2 and TRBJ2-7; a weak D match, TRBD1 (5 bases). This CDR3 contains 14 residues. The germline CDR1 and CDR2 sequences are SNHLY and FYNNEI. V shed 6 bases and J shed 5 bases, with 17 bases lying between them. The CDR3 reads CASRDRVGAHEQYF. As DNA, the CDR3 is TGTGCCAGCAGGGATCGGGTTGGGGCCCACGAGCAGTACTTC.

This chain joins TRBV11-2 and TRBJ1-2; 9 nucleotides match TRBD1. CDR1 is SGHAT and CDR2 is FQNNGV in the germline V gene. The CDR3 is 15 amino acids. V lost 2 bases to trimming and J lost 8 bases; unmatched junction nucleotides: 9. The CDR3, as DNA: TGTGCCAGCAGCTTAATACGGACAGGGGCCTCCGGCTACACCTTC. Protein product: CASSLIRTGASGYTF.

J is TRBJ2-7 and V is TRBV27; D perhaps matches TRBD1 (5 bases). Looked up from germline, CDR1 is MNHEY and CDR2 is SMNVEV (reference sequence). The ends were cut back, 7 bases at V and 2 bases at J, with 15 bases in the middle. This CDR3 has 14 residues. CDR3 protein: CASNPARAPYEQYF. The CDR3 DNA reads as TGTGCCAGCAACCCCGCCAGGGCTCCCTACGAGCAGTACTTC.

V and J are TRBV4-1 and TRBJ2-7; D is perhaps TRBD1 (6 bases). From germline, CDR1 is MGHRA and CDR2 YSYEKL. V lost 5 bases, J lost 3 bases, and 14 bases lay in between. The length of the CDR3 is 14 residues. The CDR3 loop reads CASSWDTSNYEQYF. In DNA, the CDR3 is TGCGCCAGCAGCTGGGACACAAGTAACTACGAGCAGTACTTC.

The V call is TRBV28, the J call TRBJ2-2; TRBD2 matches 15 bases. Germline trimming cut 2 bases from V and 1 base from J; bases unmatched to any gene: 2. Germline values: CDR1 MDHEN, CDR2 SYDVKM. The CDR3 is 18 amino acids. The CDR3 DNA reads TGTGCCAGCAGTTTAAGGGGACTAGCGGGAGGGAACACCGGGGAGCTGTTTTTT. Amino acid sequence: CASSLRGLAGGNTGELFF.

CDR3 sequence reads: CASSKGDRAPYTF. CDR3 nucleotides: TGTGCCAGCAGCAAGGGGGATAGGGCACCCTACACCTTC. The chain carries TRBV7-9 and TRBJ1-2, with a weak D call TRBD1 (6 bases). The CDR3 is made up of 13 amino acids. Trimming removed 5 bases from V and 10 bases from J, with 17 bases in between. Per germline, CDR1 SEHNR and CDR2 FQNEAQ (reference sequence).